This T cell receptor beta chain appears in the sequencing data of a study of beta chain features in type 1 diabetes. Regarding the study as a whole: High-TCR-expressing cells could be over-represented by cDNA sequencing. Although PCR might favor shorter templates, it would do so equally in patients and controls.

Per the germline V gene, CDR1 is GTSNPN and CDR2 is SVGIG (reference sequence). The CDR3 consists of 15 residues. The germline V and J ends were trimmed by 3 bases and 5 bases, with 16 bases remaining between them. The study reverse transcribed the entire isolated RNA, so it sequenced expressed TCRB transcripts. Generated by immunoSEQ multiplex PCR, the TCRdb table keeps only in-frame clones and is missing some. The sample records hundreds of thousands of clones, roughly a sixth being singletons. A word on this clone: Antigen: not known.

The sequenced material came from naive CD4+ T cells from blood. The chain links TRBV30 to TRBJ1-4; D gene uncertain. The TCR originated in a man aged 18 to 29 in good health. Written as DNA, the CDR3 is TGTGCCTGGAGGCCCCCACCCCTCGCAAATGAAAAACTGTTTTTT. Its protein product is CAWRPPPLANEKLFF.